What follows are 19 T cell receptor beta chains derived from one specimen sequenced in a study of CD8 T cells in Susac syndrome. A quantity of about 0.45 to 1 ug RNA underwent reverse transcription using random hexamers. TCRdb reanalysed the immunoSEQ multiplex PCR reads using MiXCR and keeps one entry per CDR3 protein. This sample has roughly 250,000 distinct CDR3 sequences, with about 96% found just once. Sequencing was performed on CD4+ T cells from PBMCs. These receptors were collected from a human donor with Susac syndrome.

The chain employs TRBV10-3 and TRBJ2-7; 7 bases are a match to TRBD1. Unmatched junction bases numbered 6, after V lost 7 bases and J lost 0 bases. Germline CDR1 is ENHRY and CDR2 is SYGVKD. This CDR3 region has 14 residues. CDR3: CAITPGTASYEQYF. The DNA for the CDR3 is TGTGCCATCACCCCCGGGACAGCCTCCTACGAGCAGTACTTC.

The chain uses TRBV6-2 or TRBV6-3 and TRBJ2-3, with unresolved D. Germline CDR1 and CDR2: MNHEY and SVGEGT. The CDR3 spans 13 residues. Trimming stripped 8 bases from V and 1 base from J, with 10 bases between. The CDR3 coding sequence is TGTGCCAGCCTCCCCCTTGGCACAGATACGCAGTATTTT. It codes for CASLPLGTDTQYF.

The chain employs TRBV5-4 and TRBJ1-2; D not resolved. V shed 4 bases and J shed 4 bases, with 11 bases lying between them. CDR1 is SGHNT, CDR2 YYREEE, per germline (reference sequence). The CDR3 extends over 13 amino acids. DNA for the CDR3: TGTGCCAGCAGCGCCGACCGGGCCTATGGCTACACCTTC. This translates into CASSADRAYGYTF.

This chain uses TRBV5-1 with TRBJ2-5; maybe TRBD2 (6 bases). There are 14 residues in the CDR3. Per the germline V gene, CDR1 is SGHRS and CDR2 is YFSETQ. With 7 bases removed from V and 1 base from J, the gap between germline ends came to 14 bases. CDR3 sequence reads: CASWSAGRQETQYF. The CDR3 DNA sequence: TGCGCCAGCTGGTCAGCGGGCCGCCAAGAGACCCAGTACTTC.

The genes are TRBV12-3 or TRBV12-4 and TRBJ1-2; 7 bases match TRBD1. The CDR3 length is 9 residues. Losses at the gene ends were 8 bases for V and 12 bases for J; bases not matched to a gene: 3. CDR3 sequence (DNA): TGTGCCAGCCGAGGGGGCCACACCTTC. This codes for CASRGGHTF.

The V and J genes are TRBV4-1 and TRBJ2-6; D is possibly TRBD2 (5 bases). The CDR3 contains 16 residues. The ends were cut back, 4 bases at V and 1 base at J, with 11 bases in the middle. The germline gives CDR1 MGHRA, CDR2 YSYEKL. The DNA of the CDR3 is TGCGCCAGCAGCCGAGACCGGGGATCTGGGGCCAACGTCCTGACTTTC. Protein sequence: CASSRDRGSGANVLTF.

The gene calls are TRBV7-9 and TRBJ2-5; D may be TRBD2 (5 bases). This CDR3 has 14 residues. Deletions cut 5 bases from V and 7 bases from J, with 17 bases between. Germline loops: CDR1 SEHNR, CDR2 FQNEAQ (reference sequence). The CDR3 DNA is TGTGCCAGCAGCCTCCGGTGGCGTGAGGGGACCCAGTACTTC. Translated, it gives CASSLRWREGTQYF.

The chain employs TRBV20-1 and TRBJ2-7; unclear D gene. The CDR3 is 14 amino acids. V was cut by 6 bases and J by 2 bases, with 17 bases left in between. Germline V gives CDR1 DFQATT, CDR2 SNEGSKA (reference sequence). The CDR3 region has the DNA TGCAGTGCCCTCCCCTCGGGCACGACCTACGAGCAGTACTTC. This gives the protein CSALPSGTTYEQYF.

The chain is built from TRBV18 and TRBJ1-4; tentatively, D is TRBD1 (5 bases). V was cut by 4 bases and J by 12 bases, with 18 bases left in between. Per germline, CDR1 KGHSH and CDR2 LQKENI. CDR3 length equals 14 residues. The CDR3 DNA reads TGTGCCAGCTCACTGCAGGGCTCCCCCGGGGAACTGTTTTTT. This gives the protein CASSLQGSPGELFF.

The chain uses TRBV3-1 and TRBJ2-5; D possibly corresponds to TRBD1 (5 bases). The CDR3 is made up of 13 amino acids. Germline CDR1 and CDR2: LGHDT and YNNKEL (reference sequence). V lost 5 bases and J 4 bases, leaving 11 bases between the germline ends. CDR3 in amino acids: CASSSIGVETQYF. The CDR3 nucleotides are TGTGCCAGCAGCTCAATAGGGGTAGAGACCCAGTACTTC.

A word on this clonotype: An end of the junction differs from the germline gene, which may be a read error. The chain combines TRBV15 with TRBJ1-5; 10 positions agree with TRBD1. Looked up from germline, CDR1 is LNHNV and CDR2 is YYDKDF (reference sequence). There are 14 residues in the CDR3. The CDR3 DNA reads TGTGCCACCAGCGGAGACAGGGGGCTTCAGCCCCAGCATTTT. It specifies CATSGDRGLQPQHF. Together with reference TRBV15 and TRBJ1-5, the CDR3 gives the full variable domain: DAMVIQNPRYQVTQFGKPVTLSCSQTLNHNVMYWYQQKSSQAPKLLFHYYDKDFNNEADTPDNFQSRRPNTSFCFLDIRSPGLGDTAMYLCATSGDRGLQPQHFGDGTRLSIL.

The rearrangement uses TRBV3-1 and TRBJ2-7; D gene ambiguous. V lost 4 bases and J lost 3, with 25 bases in between. CDR3 length: 18 residues. Germline CDR1 LGHDT, CDR2 YNNKEL (reference sequence). CDR3 amino acids: CASSRLHNGGDGYYEQYF. As DNA, the CDR3 is TGTGCCAGCAGCCGGCTTCATAATGGCGGAGACGGGTACTACGAGCAGTACTTC.

The J gene is TRBJ2-1, the V gene TRBV28; 7 nucleotides line up with TRBD1. The CDR3 runs 13 residues. V was clipped by 7 bases and J by 7 bases; unmatched bases: 7. CDR1 is MDHEN, CDR2 SYDVKM, per germline. The CDR3 bases are TGTGCCAGCATCCTCAGGGGACAGAATGAGCAGTTCTTC. Amino acids: CASILRGQNEQFF.

This clonotype has more than one count but fewer than ten. The J gene is TRBJ2-5, the V gene TRBV30, with D unresolved. V lost 4 bases and J 4 bases, leaving 10 bases between the germline ends. The length of the CDR3 is 12 residues. From germline, CDR1 is GTSNPN and CDR2 SVGIG (reference sequence). The DNA of the CDR3 is TGTGCCTGGATGTACGCTCGAGAGACCCAGTACTTC. As protein: CAWMYARETQYF.

This chain uses TRBV29-1 with TRBJ1-3; no clear D gene. CDR1 SQVTM and CDR2 ANQGSEA come from the germline V gene. V lost 2 bases and J lost 4, with 3 bases in between. This CDR3 has 11 amino acids. In DNA, the CDR3 is TGCAGCGTTGAACTCGGAAACACCATATATTTT. Translating it yields CSVELGNTIYF. Full variable domain (remainder filled in from reference TRBV29-1 and TRBJ1-3): SAVISQKPSRDICQRGTSLTIQCQVDSQVTMMFWYRQQPGQSLTLIATANQGSEATYESGFVIDKFPISRPNLTFSTLTVSNMSPEDSSIYLCSVELGNTIYFGEGSWLTVV.

This CDR3 reads CASSVGVADTQYF. The CDR3 DNA reads as TGTGCCAGCAGCGTAGGGGTAGCAGATACGCAGTATTTT. V is TRBV9 and J is TRBJ2-3; no firm D call. The germline V and J ends were trimmed by 0 bases and 4 bases, with 6 bases remaining between them. CDR1 and CDR2 from the germline V gene are SGDLS and YYNGEE. There are 13 residues in the CDR3.

The chain carries TRBV27 and TRBJ2-3, with a tentative D call TRBD2 (6 bases). Trimming took off 2 bases at V and 8 bases at J, with 8 bases between the two ends. The CDR3 spans 12 residues. Germline V gene sequence: CDR1 MNHEY, CDR2 SMNVEV (reference sequence). CDR3 DNA: TGTGCCAGCAGTTTACGGGGGATTACGCAGTATTTT. It is translated as CASSLRGITQYF.

CDR3 nucleotides: TGTGCCACCAGTGGAGGGACAGGGGCGGCCAAGCAGTACTTC. Its protein is CATSGGTGAAKQYF. This chain uses TRBV24-1 with TRBJ2-7, with 10 bases identical to TRBD1. There are 14 residues in the CDR3. Germline loops: CDR1 KGHDR, CDR2 SFDVKD. V shed 5 bases, J shed 8 bases, and the junction held 8 bases outside the gene matches.

This clonotype was seen just once. V gene TRBV12-3 or TRBV12-4 combines with J gene TRBJ1-2; 8 bases fit TRBD1. The CDR3 totals 12 residues. V gave up 7 bases and J gave up 6 bases; unmatched junction bases: 4. Written as DNA, the CDR3 is TGTGCCAGCACCCGGACAGGGCATGGCTACACCTTC. It translates to CASTRTGHGYTF.